This TCR beta chain is drawn from a study of control samples from healthy donors and cancer patients. Trimming removed 1 base from V and 5 bases from J, with 6 bases in between. The CDR3 runs to 12 residues. CDR1 is SGHAT, CDR2 FQNNGV, per germline. Assay: immunoSEQ multiplex PCR; the TCRdb copy retains only in-frame clones and omits some. The sample gives 120,000 or so clones, 88% of which show up once; less than 4% is in the top ten. V usage is TRBV11-2 and J usage is TRBJ2-7; D gene ambiguous. This sequence was found in a woman in her fifties or sixties with lung cancer. Sequencing was performed on PBMCs. CDR3 DNA sequence: TGTGCCAGCAGCTTAGTTCCTAACGAGCAGTACTTC. Its protein product is CASSLVPNEQYF.